This T cell receptor beta chain comes out of a study of a mutant IDH1 vaccine in newly diagnosed glioma. Germline CDR1 reads MNHEY; CDR2 reads SVGAGI. The V end lost 4 bases, the J end lost 3 bases, and 10 bases lay between the germline ends. The length of the CDR3 is 13 residues. Regarding this clone: Its antigen is still unknown.

Documented time point: week 35, safety follow-up. The study gave 300 ug of mutant IDH1 20-mer peptide per vaccine dose, with topical imiquimod. Patients came in for eight vaccinations, in weeks 1, 3, 5, 7, 11, 15, 19 and 23. The study's findings and limits: Seemingly, top peripheral T cell clonotype changes bore no relation to pseudoprogression.

Profiled with immunoSEQ multiplex PCR; TCRdb holds only in-frame clones, not every one. The profile covers 55,000 to 65,000 clones, with 80% to 85% appearing a single time and about 4% taken by the ten largest. The chain carries TRBV6-5 and TRBJ2-7, with D unclear. This TCR derives from a young man with glioma. The starting material was PBMCs, obtained from a glioma patient whose treatment included an IDH1 peptide vaccine. The CDR3: CASSSLDVYEQYF. Here the CDR3 DNA reads TGTGCCAGCAGTTCCCTCGACGTCTACGAGCAGTACTTC.